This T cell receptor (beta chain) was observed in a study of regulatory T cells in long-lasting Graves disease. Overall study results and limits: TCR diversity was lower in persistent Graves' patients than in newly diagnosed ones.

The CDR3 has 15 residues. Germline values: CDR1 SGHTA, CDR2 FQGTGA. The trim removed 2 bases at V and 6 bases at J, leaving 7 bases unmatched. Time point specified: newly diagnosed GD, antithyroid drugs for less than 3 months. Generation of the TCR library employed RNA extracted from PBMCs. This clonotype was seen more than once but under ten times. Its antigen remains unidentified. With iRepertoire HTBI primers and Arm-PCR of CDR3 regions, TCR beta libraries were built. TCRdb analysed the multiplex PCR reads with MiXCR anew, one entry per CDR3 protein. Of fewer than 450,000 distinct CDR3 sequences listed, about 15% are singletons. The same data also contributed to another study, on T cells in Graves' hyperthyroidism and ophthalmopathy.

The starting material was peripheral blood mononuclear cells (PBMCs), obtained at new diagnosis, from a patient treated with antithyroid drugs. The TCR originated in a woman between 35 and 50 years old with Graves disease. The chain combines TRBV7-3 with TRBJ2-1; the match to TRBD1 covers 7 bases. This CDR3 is CASSLRDRARNEQFF. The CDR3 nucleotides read TGTGCCAGCAGCTTACGAGACAGGGCTCGCAATGAGCAGTTCTTC.